The 7 T cell receptor beta chains in this list originate from one sample, sequenced in a study of cytomegalovirus exposure and HLA in healthy donors. The PCR ran on 60 Vbeta and 13 Jbeta primers. Method: immunoSEQ multiplex PCR; TCRdb's copy keeps in-frame clones and lacks some. The sample contains around 60,000 clones, less than 75% of which appear only once. Material: PBMCs. The source is a man aged 50 or older in good health and CMV-seropositive.

The chain carries TRBV6-5 and TRBJ1-1; TRBD1 aligns across 7 bases. This CDR3 is 16 amino acids long. The V and J ends lost 0 bases and 1 base, in that order; junction bases with no gene match: 5. Germline values: CDR1 MNHEY, CDR2 SVGAGI. CDR3 residues: CASSYSGQRQNTEAFF. The CDR3 DNA is TGTGCCAGCAGTTACTCGGGACAGAGACAGAACACTGAAGCTTTCTTT.

The V and J genes are TRBV7-6 and TRBJ2-5, with D unresolved. V gave up 0 bases and J gave up 2 bases, with 10 bases separating them. Germline CDR1 and CDR2: SGHVS and FNYEAQ. There are 15 residues in the CDR3. Written as DNA, the CDR3 is TGTGCCAGCAGCTTAGCGCGGCAGCAACAAGAGACCCAGTACTTC. This codes for CASSLARQQQETQYF. The full variable domain, completed using reference TRBV7-6 and TRBJ2-5, is GAGVSQSPRYKVTKRGQDVALRCDPISGHVSLYWYRQALGQGPEFLTYFNYEAQQDKSGLPNDRFSAERPEGSISTLTIQRTEQRDSAMYRCASSLARQQQETQYFGPGTRLLVL.

Only a few counts were recorded for this clone. This chain joins TRBV2 and TRBJ1-5; 8 nucleotides agree with TRBD1. The germline V gene encodes CDR1 SNHLY and CDR2 FYNNEI. There are 14 residues in the CDR3. V lost 2 bases, J lost 6 bases, and 3 bases stayed unmatched. CDR3: CASSEQGAAQPQHF. The CDR3 DNA sequence: TGTGCCAGCAGTGAACAGGGGGCCGCTCAGCCCCAGCATTTT. The variable domain in full, completed from reference TRBV2 and TRBJ1-5, reads EPEVTQTPSHQVTQMGQEVILRCVPISNHLYFYWYRQILGQKVEFLVSFYNNEISEKSEIFDDQFSVERPDGSNFTLKIRSTKLEDSAMYFCASSEQGAAQPQHFGDGTRLSIL.

The rearrangement joins TRBV2 to TRBJ1-4; tentatively, D is TRBD1 (5 bases). Trimming took 6 bases from V and 2 from J, leaving 10 bases between them. Germline lookup yields CDR1 SNHLY and CDR2 FYNNEI. The CDR3 consists of 14 residues. The CDR3 region is CASSPGSTNEKLFF. CDR3 coding DNA: TGTGCCAGCAGCCCAGGGTCGACTAATGAAAAACTGTTTTTT.

The gene calls are TRBV5-4 and TRBJ2-1, with TRBD2 matching over 7 bases. This CDR3 contains 19 residues. V was clipped by 2 bases and J by 9 bases; unmatched bases: 23. Looked up from germline, CDR1 is SGHNT and CDR2 is YYREEE (reference sequence). The CDR3 sequence: CASSFPLARMGGWGGEQFF. For the CDR3, the DNA is TGTGCCAGCAGCTTCCCGCTAGCTAGGATGGGAGGATGGGGGGGTGAGCAGTTCTTC.

Comment on this clone: No conserved phenylalanine or tryptophan is present at the end of the CDR3, so a read error is the likely explanation. This chain's CDR3 is CSVAKDRGSYGYTV. DNA of the CDR3: TGCAGCGTCGCAAAGGACAGGGGCAGCTATGGCTACACCGTC. The chain is built from TRBV29-1 and TRBJ1-2, with TRBD1 matching over 9 bases. The CDR3 runs 14 residues. Germline V CDR1 and CDR2: SQVTM, ANQGSEA. With 6 bases clipped from V and 4 bases from J, the junction kept 9 bases outside the gene matches.

The chain links TRBV5-6 to TRBJ2-3; D is ambiguous. The CDR3 runs to 16 residues. Trimming stripped 4 bases from V and 0 bases from J, with 15 bases between. Germline CDR1 reads SGHDT; CDR2 reads YYEEEE. The CDR3 nucleotides read TGTGCCAGCAGCCCCTCTACCTCGTGGAGCACAGATACGCAGTATTTT. Its protein is CASSPSTSWSTDTQYF.